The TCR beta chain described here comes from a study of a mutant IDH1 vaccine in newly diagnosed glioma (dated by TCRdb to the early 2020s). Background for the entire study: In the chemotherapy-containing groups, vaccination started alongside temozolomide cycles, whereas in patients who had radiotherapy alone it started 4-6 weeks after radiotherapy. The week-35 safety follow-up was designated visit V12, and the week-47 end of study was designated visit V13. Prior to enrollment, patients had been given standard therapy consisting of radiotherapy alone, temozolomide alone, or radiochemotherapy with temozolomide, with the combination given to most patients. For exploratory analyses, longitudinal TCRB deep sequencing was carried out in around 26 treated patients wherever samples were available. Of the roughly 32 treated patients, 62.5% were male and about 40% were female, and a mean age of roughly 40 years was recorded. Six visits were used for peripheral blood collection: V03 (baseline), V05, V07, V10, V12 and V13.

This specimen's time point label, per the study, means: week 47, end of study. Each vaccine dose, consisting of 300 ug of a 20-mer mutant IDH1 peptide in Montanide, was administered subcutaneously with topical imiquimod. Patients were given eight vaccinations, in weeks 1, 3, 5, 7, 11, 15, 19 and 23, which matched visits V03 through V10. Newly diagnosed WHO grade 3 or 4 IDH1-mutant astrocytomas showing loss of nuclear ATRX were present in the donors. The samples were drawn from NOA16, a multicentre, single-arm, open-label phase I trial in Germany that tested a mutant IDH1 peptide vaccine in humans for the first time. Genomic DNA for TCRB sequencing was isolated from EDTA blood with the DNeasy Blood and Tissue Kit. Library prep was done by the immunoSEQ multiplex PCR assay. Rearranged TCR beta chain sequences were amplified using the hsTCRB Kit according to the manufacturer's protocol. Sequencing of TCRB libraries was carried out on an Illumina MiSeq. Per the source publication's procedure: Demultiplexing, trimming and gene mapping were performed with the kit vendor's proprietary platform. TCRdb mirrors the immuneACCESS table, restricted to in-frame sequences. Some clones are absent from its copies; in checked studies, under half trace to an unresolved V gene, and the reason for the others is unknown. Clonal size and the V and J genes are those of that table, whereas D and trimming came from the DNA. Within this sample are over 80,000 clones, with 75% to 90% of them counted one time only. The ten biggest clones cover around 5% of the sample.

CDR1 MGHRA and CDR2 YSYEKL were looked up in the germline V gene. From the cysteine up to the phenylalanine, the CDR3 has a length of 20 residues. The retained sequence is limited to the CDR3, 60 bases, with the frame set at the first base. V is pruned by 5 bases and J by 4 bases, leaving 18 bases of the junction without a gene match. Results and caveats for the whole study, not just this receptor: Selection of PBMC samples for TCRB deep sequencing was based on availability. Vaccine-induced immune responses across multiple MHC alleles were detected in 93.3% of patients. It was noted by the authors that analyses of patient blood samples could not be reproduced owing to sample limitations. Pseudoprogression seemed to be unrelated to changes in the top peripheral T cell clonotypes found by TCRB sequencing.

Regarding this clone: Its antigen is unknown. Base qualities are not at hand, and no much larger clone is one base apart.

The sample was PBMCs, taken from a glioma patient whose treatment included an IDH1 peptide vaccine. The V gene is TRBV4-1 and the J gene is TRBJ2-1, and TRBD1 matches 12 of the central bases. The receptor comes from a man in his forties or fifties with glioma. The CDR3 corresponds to CASSLKPGTGGWRGYNEQFF. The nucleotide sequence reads TGCGCCAGCAGCTTAAAACCCGGGACAGGGGGCTGGCGGGGGTACAATGAGCAGTTCTTC.